The next 20 T cell receptor beta chains were all read from a single sample in a study of cytomegalovirus exposure and HLA in healthy donors. Data came from immunoSEQ multiplex PCR; TCRdb stores just in-frame clones and leaves some out. The repertoire consists of 200,000 to 300,000 clones, with about 83% occurring once and the leading ten covering around 3%. Input material: PBMCs. The receptors come from a man between 18 and 29 years old in good health and CMV-seronegative.

The DNA for the CDR3 is TGTGCCAGCAGCTACAATCAGCCCCAGCATTTT. Translated, it gives CASSYNQPQHF. The chain is built from TRBV9 and TRBJ1-5, with unresolved D. The V and J ends lost 4 bases and 3 bases respectively, with 2 bases between them. Germline V gene sequence: CDR1 SGDLS, CDR2 YYNGEE. There are 11 residues in the CDR3.

This clone was seen only a few times. The chain's CDR3 is CASSDSTTSGGLDTQYF. CDR3 in DNA: TGTGCCAGCAGTGACTCGACGACTAGCGGGGGTTTAGATACGCAGTATTTT. The chain joins TRBV6-4 to TRBJ2-3; 12 positions match TRBD2. The length of the CDR3 is 17 residues. Germline-derived CDR1 and CDR2 are MRHNA and SNTAGT. The J segment lost 5 bases and the V segment lost 0 bases, leaving 6 bases of the junction unmatched.

V gene TRBV27 combines with J gene TRBJ1-2; 7 bases line up with TRBD1. J was trimmed by 6 bases and V by 5 bases; bases with no gene match: 9. Germline-derived CDR1 and CDR2 are MNHEY and SMNVEV (reference sequence). This CDR3 has 14 residues. The CDR3 here is CASSGGQAFHGYTF. CDR3 bases: TGTGCCAGCAGTGGAGGACAGGCTTTCCATGGCTACACCTTC.

The chain employs TRBV6-5 and TRBJ1-1, with D possibly matching TRBD1 (6 bases). The germline CDR1 and CDR2 sequences are MNHEY and SVGAGI. The CDR3 length is 15 residues. V was trimmed by 2 bases and J by 6 bases, leaving 16 bases between them. The CDR3 sequence is CASSYPTTGKAEAFF. The CDR3 nucleotides are TGTGCCAGCAGTTACCCGACTACAGGGAAAGCTGAAGCTTTCTTT.

This clone occurred a few times. The chain couples TRBV11-2 to TRBJ2-1; TRBD2 aligns across 10 bases. With 0 bases clipped from V and 2 bases from J, the junction kept 4 bases outside the gene matches. CDR1 is SGHAT, CDR2 FQNNGV, per germline. This CDR3 spans 17 amino acids. CDR3 amino acids: CASSLELAGGTYNEQFF. CDR3 DNA sequence: TGTGCCAGCAGCTTAGAATTAGCGGGAGGAACCTACAATGAGCAGTTCTTC.

The J gene is TRBJ2-5, the V gene TRBV28; D ambiguous. From germline, CDR1 is MDHEN and CDR2 SYDVKM. Deletions cut 5 bases from V and 2 bases from J, with 3 bases between. This CDR3 is 11 amino acids long. The CDR3 DNA is TGTGCCAGCAGTCCGCAAGAGACCCAGTACTTC. It translates to CASSPQETQYF.

The rearrangement joins TRBV30 to TRBJ2-7, with D possibly TRBD1 on 5 matching bases. Germline V gene lookup returns CDR1 GTSNPN and CDR2 SVGIG (reference sequence). V was cut by 1 base and J by 6 bases, with 7 bases left in between. CDR3 length: 11 residues. The CDR3 nucleotides are TGTGCCTGGAGTGCAGGGTTCGAGCAGTACTTC. Amino acid sequence: CAWSAGFEQYF.

The CDR3 DNA reads TGTGCCAGCAGCGGAGTGTCCCACGAGCAGTACTTC. Translated: CASSGVSHEQYF. The rearrangement uses TRBV9 and TRBJ2-7; no clear D gene. Germline CDR1 SGDLS, CDR2 YYNGEE. CDR3 length equals 12 residues. V was cut by 3 bases and J by 5 bases, with 9 bases left in between.

The J gene is TRBJ2-7, the V gene TRBV5-4; D perhaps matches TRBD2 (5 bases). V shed 3 bases and J shed 1 base, with 11 bases lying between them. Germline CDR1 is SGHNT and CDR2 is YYREEE (reference sequence). The CDR3 has 14 amino acids. The CDR3 nucleotides are TGTGCCAGCAGCTGGGAGCGGCTTTCCTACGAGCAGTACTTC. Protein product: CASSWERLSYEQYF.

The chain joins TRBV9 to TRBJ1-2; weak D call: TRBD1 (5 bases). Germline CDR1 and CDR2: SGDLS and YYNGEE. Trimming took off 4 bases at V and 8 bases at J, with 12 bases between the two ends. This CDR3 comprises 12 residues. DNA for the CDR3: TGTGCCAGCAGCCCCTCAGGGTACGGCTACACCTTC. This gives the protein CASSPSGYGYTF.

This CDR3 is CASSLPGLAAGELFF. CDR3 bases: TGTGCCAGCAGCCTACCGGGACTAGCGGCGGGGGAGCTGTTTTTT. The chain is built from TRBV6-5 and TRBJ2-2, with TRBD2 matching over 11 bases. Germline V gives CDR1 MNHEY, CDR2 SVGAGI. This CDR3 is 15 amino acids long. J lost 8 bases, V lost 6 bases, and 8 bases had no gene match.

The chain is built from TRBV6-5 and TRBJ1-4; unclear D gene. Trimming removed 2 bases at V and 8 bases at J, with 3 bases between. CDR1 MNHEY and CDR2 SVGAGI come from the germline V gene. There are 11 residues in the CDR3. The CDR3 is CASSYREKLFF. Here the CDR3 DNA reads TGTGCCAGCAGTTACCGGGAAAAACTGTTTTTT.

The genes are TRBV7-2 and TRBJ2-7; TRBD2 agrees at 13 bases. J was trimmed by 0 bases and V by 5 bases; bases with no gene match: 1. Germline loops: CDR1 SGHTA, CDR2 FQGNSA. The CDR3 totals 15 residues. The CDR3 coding sequence is TGTGCCAGCAGCCGGACTAGCGGGGGCTCCTACGAGCAGTACTTC. It encodes CASSRTSGGSYEQYF. Using reference TRBV7-2 and TRBJ2-7 for the parts outside the CDR3, the full variable domain is GAGVSQSPSNKVTEKGKDVELRCDPISGHTALYWYRQSLGQGLEFLIYFQGNSAPDKSGLPSDRFSAERTGGSVSTLTIQRTQQEDSAVYLCASSRTSGGSYEQYFGPGTRLTVT.

The chain joins TRBV13 to TRBJ2-3; D not certain. In germline, CDR1 is PRHDT, CDR2 FYEKMQ (reference sequence). The CDR3 is 14 amino acids. Between the trimmed V and J ends, which lost 1 base and 2 bases, there was a span of 7 bases. CDR3 sequence reads: CASSLALATDTQYF. DNA of the CDR3: TGTGCCAGCAGCTTAGCACTCGCCACAGATACGCAGTATTTT. The whole variable domain, remainder taken from reference TRBV13 and TRBJ2-3, is AAGVIQSPRHLIKEKRETATLKCYPIPRHDTVYWYQQGPGQDPQFLISFYEKMQSDKGSIPDRFSAQQFSDYHSELNMSSLELGDSALYFCASSLALATDTQYFGPGTRLTVL.

This clone came up once. This chain connects TRBV7-8 to TRBJ2-4, with 9 nucleotides matching TRBD2. The CDR3 is made up of 14 amino acids. With V trimmed by 5 bases and J by 10 bases, 9 bases remained unmatched. Germline CDR1 is SGHVS and CDR2 is FQNEAQ. CDR3 sequence reads: CASSGSGSYGIQYF. CDR3 sequence (DNA): TGTGCCAGCAGCGGTAGCGGGAGCTATGGAATTCAGTACTTC.

V is TRBV21-1 and J is TRBJ1-6. TRBV21-1 is a documented pseudogene. The CDR3 consists of 17 residues. CDR3 in amino acids: CASSKPPPGIYNSPLHF. The CDR3 DNA sequence: TGTGCCAGCAGCAAACCCCCCCCGGGGATCTATAATTCACCCCTCCACTTT.

This clone was found a few times. The chain links TRBV28 to TRBJ1-6; 9 nucleotides align to TRBD1. The CDR3 totals 14 residues. Germline loops: CDR1 MDHEN, CDR2 SYDVKM. V lost 6 bases and J lost 7; bases outside the gene matches: 4. The CDR3 DNA follows: TGTGCCAGCAGCCCACAGGGGGCGAATTCACCCCTCCACTTT. Its translation: CASSPQGANSPLHF.

The chain uses TRBV7-2 and TRBJ1-5; D not resolved. The V end lost 5 bases, the J end lost 3 bases, and 11 bases lay between the germline ends. The V gene's germline CDR1 is SGHTA and CDR2 FQGNSA. The CDR3 consists of 14 residues. The DNA for the CDR3 is TGTGCCAGCAGCCCCACAAAAACCAATCAGCCCCAGCATTTT. It yields the protein CASSPTKTNQPQHF.

The chain links TRBV14 to TRBJ2-3; 9 bases are shared with TRBD2. The CDR3 runs to 17 residues. J was trimmed by 2 bases and V by 3 bases; bases with no gene match: 9. Germline loops: CDR1 SGHDN, CDR2 FVKESK. CDR3: CASSHLLTSGYTDTQYF. The DNA of the CDR3 is TGTGCCAGCAGCCACCTCCTGACTAGCGGCTACACAGATACGCAGTATTTT.

The gene calls are TRBV6-5 and TRBJ2-1; TRBD2 matches at 11 bases. Germline values: CDR1 MNHEY, CDR2 SVGAGI. V was clipped by 6 bases and J by 3 bases; unmatched bases: 4. CDR3 length: 15 amino acids. The CDR3 loop reads CASSPLAGGYNEQFF. As DNA, the CDR3 is TGTGCCAGCAGCCCTCTAGCGGGGGGCTACAATGAGCAGTTCTTC.